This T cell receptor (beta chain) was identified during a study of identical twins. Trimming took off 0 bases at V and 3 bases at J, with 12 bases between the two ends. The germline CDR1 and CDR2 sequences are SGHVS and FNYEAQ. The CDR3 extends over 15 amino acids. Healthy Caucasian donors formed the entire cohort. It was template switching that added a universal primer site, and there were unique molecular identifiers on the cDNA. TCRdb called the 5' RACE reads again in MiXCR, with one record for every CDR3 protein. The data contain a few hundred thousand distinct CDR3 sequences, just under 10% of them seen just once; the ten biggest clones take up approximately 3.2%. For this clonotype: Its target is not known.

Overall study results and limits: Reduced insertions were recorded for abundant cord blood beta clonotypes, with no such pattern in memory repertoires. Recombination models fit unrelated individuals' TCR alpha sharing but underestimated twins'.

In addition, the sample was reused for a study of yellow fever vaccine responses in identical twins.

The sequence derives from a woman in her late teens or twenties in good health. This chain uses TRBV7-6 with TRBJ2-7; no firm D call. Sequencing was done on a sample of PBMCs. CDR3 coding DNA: TGTGCCAGCAGCTTAGCTGTAGGAGCATTCTACGAGCAGTACTTC. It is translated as CASSLAVGAFYEQYF.